This T cell receptor beta chain was observed in a study of CD8+CD57+ T cells in acquired aplastic anemia. In the study overall: Each DNA sample taken from sorted CD4+ and CD8+ cells came to 2.5 to 4 ug on average.

The CDR3 is 15 amino acids. Per the germline V gene, CDR1 is MNHEY and CDR2 is SMNVEV (reference sequence). V was pared by 2 bases and J by 4 bases, with 14 bases between. TCR beta VDJ and CDR3 profiles were obtained from a genomic DNA template. MiXCR, run by TCRdb on the reads, gives a single entry per CDR3 protein. The sample contains about 190,000 distinct CDR3 sequences, 40% to 55% of which appear only once. The patients chosen for sequencing had shown expansion of CD8+CD57+ cells (detected by flow cytometry). This clonotype was seen more than once but under ten times. Sequenced sample: sorted CD4+, CD8+, or CD8+CD57+ T cells (not recorded which) from PBMCs. The chain combines TRBV27 with TRBJ1-1, with TRBD1 as a possible D gene (5 bases). This sequence was found in a human donor with aplastic anemia. This chain's CDR3 is CASSLAVWRGTEAFF. The CDR3, as DNA: TGTGCCAGCAGTTTAGCAGTCTGGAGGGGCACTGAAGCTTTCTTT.